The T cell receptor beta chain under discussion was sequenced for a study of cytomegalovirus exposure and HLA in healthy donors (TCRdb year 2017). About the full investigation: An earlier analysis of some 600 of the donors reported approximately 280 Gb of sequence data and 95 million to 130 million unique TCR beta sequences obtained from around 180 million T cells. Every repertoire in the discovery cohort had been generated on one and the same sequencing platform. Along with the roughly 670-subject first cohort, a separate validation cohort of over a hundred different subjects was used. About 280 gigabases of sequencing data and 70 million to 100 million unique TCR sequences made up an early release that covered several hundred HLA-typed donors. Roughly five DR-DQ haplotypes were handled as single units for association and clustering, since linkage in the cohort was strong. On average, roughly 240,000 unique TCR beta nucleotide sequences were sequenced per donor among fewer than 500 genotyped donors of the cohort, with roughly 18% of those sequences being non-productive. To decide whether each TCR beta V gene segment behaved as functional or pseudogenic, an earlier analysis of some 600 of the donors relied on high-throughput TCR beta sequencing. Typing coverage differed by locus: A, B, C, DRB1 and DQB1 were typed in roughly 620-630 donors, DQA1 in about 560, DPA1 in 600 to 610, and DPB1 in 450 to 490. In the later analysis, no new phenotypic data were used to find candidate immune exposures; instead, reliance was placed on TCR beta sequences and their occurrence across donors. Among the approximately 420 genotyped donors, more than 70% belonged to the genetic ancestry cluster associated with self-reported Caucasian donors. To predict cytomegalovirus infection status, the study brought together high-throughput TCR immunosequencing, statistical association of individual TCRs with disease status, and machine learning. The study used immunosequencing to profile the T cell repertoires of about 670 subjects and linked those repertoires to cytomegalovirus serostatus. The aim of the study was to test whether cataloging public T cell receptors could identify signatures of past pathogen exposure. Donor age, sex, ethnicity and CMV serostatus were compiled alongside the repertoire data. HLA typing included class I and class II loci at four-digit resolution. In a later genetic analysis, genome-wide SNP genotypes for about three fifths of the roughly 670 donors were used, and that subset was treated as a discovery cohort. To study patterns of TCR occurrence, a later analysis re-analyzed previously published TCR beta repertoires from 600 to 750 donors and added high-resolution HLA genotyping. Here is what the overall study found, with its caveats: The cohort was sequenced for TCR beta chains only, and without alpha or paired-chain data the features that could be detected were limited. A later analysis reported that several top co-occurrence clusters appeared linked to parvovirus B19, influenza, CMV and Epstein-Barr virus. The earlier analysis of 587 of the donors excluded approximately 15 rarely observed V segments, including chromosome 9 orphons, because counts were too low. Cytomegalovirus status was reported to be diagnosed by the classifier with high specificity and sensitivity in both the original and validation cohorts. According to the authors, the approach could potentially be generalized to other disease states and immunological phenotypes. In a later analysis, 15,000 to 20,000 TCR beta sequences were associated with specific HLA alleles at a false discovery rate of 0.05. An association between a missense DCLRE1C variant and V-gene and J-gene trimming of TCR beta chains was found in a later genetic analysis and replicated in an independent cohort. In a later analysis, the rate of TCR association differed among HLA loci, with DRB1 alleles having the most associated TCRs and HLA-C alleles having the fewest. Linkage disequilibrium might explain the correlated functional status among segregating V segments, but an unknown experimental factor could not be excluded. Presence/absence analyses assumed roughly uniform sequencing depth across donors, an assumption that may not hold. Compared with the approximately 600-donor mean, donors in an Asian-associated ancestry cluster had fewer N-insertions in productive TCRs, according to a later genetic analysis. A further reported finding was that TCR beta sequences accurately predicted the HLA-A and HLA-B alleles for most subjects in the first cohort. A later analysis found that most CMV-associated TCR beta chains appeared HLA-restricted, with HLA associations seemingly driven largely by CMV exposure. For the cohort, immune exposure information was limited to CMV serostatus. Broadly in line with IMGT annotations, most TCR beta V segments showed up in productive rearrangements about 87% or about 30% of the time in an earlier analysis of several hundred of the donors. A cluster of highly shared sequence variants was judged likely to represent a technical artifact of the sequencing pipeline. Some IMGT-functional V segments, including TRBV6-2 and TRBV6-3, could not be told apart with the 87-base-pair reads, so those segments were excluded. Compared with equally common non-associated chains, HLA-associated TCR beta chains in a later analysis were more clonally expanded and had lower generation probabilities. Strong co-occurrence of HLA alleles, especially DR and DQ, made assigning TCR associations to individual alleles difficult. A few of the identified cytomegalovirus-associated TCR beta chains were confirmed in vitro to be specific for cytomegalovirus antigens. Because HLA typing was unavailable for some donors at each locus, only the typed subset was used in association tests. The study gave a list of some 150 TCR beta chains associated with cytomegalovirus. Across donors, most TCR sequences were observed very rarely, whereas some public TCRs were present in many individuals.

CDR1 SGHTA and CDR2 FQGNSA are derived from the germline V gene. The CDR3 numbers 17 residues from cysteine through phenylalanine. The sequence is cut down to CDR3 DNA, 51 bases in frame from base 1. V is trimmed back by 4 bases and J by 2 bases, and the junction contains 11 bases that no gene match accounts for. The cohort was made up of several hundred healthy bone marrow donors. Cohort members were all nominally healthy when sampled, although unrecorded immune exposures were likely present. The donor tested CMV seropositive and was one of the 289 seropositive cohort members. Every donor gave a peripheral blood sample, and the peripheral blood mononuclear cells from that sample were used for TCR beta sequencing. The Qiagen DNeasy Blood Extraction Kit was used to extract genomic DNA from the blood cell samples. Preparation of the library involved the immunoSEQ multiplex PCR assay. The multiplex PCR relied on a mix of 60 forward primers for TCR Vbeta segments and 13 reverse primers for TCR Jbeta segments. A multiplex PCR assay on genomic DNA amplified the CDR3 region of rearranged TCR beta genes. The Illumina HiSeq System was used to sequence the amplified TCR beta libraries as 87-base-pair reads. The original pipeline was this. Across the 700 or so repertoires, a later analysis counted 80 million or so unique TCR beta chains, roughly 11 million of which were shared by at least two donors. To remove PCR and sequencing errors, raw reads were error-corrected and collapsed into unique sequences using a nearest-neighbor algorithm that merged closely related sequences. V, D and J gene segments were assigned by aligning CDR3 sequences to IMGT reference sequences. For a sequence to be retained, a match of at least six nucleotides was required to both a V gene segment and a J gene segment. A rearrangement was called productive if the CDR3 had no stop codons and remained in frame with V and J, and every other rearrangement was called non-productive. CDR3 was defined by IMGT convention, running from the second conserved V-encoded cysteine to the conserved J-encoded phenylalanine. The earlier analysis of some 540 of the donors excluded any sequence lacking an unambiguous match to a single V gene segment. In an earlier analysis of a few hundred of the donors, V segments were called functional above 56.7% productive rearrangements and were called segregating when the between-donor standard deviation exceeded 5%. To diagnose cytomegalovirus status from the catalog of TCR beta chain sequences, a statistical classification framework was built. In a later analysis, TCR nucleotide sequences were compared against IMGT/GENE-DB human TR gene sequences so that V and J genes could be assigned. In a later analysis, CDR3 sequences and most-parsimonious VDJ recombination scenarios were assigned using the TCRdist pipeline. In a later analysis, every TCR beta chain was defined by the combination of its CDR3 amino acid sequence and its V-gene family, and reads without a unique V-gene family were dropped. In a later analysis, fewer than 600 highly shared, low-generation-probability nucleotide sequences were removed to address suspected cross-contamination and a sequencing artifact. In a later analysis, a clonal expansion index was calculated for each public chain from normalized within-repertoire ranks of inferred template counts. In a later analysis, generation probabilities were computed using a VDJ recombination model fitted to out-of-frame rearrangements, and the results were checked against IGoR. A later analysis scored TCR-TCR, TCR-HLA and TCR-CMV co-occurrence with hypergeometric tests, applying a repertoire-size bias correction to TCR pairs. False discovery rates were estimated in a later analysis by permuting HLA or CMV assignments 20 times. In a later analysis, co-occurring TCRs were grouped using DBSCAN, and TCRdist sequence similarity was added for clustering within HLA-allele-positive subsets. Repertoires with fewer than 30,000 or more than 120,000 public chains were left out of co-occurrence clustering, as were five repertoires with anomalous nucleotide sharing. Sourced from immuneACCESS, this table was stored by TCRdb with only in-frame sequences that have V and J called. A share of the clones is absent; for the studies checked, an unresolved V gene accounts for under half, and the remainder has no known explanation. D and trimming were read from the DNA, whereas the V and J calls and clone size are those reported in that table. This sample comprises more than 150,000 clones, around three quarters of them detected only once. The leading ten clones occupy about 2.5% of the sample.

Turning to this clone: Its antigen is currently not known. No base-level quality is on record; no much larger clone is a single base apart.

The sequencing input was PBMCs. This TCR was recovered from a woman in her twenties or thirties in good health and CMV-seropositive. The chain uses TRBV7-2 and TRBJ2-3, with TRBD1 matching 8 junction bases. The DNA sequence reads TGTGCCAGCAGCTCAATCCCGGCAGGGGGCCCCACAGATACGCAGTATTTT. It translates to CASSSIPAGGPTDTQYF.